Following are 19 T cell receptor beta chains from one sample sequenced in a study of blood T cell repertoires in COVID-19. Libraries were prepared by immunoSEQ multiplex PCR; TCRdb keeps only in-frame clonotypes and omits some of them. The data show 250,000 or so clones, with 80% to 90% seen just once and around 5% held by the top ten. The sample comprised peripheral blood. The source of these receptors is a woman aged 70-85 years with acute or convalescent COVID-19.

This chain uses TRBV5-1 with TRBJ2-2; 11 bases fit TRBD1. CDR1 is SGHRS, CDR2 YFSETQ, per germline. The CDR3 spans 17 residues. Unmatched junction bases numbered 12, after V lost 6 bases and J lost 5 bases. The CDR3 protein is CASKKTGQGAETGELFF. Written as DNA, the CDR3 is TGCGCCAGCAAGAAAACCGGACAGGGGGCAGAAACCGGGGAGCTGTTTTTT.

This clone was detected only once. V and J are TRBV12-3 or TRBV12-4 and TRBJ2-7; D not certain. This CDR3 has 12 amino acids. Trimming cost V 3 bases and J 5 bases, with 8 bases left between them. The CDR3 region is CASSLTYHEQYF. CDR3 DNA: TGTGCCAGCAGTTTGACTTACCACGAGCAGTACTTC.

The chain recombines TRBV15 with TRBJ1-3; D is possibly TRBD1 (5 bases). Germline CDR1 LNHNV, CDR2 YYDKDF (reference sequence). The length of the CDR3 is 16 residues. The V end was cut by 7 bases, the J end by 4 bases, with 20 bases between. The CDR3 region is CATNPSGGIGGNTIYF. CDR3 DNA sequence: TGTGCCACCAACCCCAGTGGGGGGATCGGCGGAAACACCATATATTTT.

This clone turned up a few times. Here the CDR3 reads CASSQGGRGSEQYF. CDR3 nucleotides: TGTGCCAGCAGCCAAGGGGGGAGGGGCTCCGAGCAGTACTTC. This rearrangement joins TRBV3-1 (or the pseudogene TRBV3-2) to TRBJ2-7; 7 bases agree with TRBD2. V was clipped by 1 base and J by 6 bases; unmatched bases: 6. Germline lookup yields CDR1 LGHDT and CDR2 YNNKEL (reference sequence). CDR3 length: 14 amino acids.

The chain is built from TRBV10-2 and TRBJ1-2, with TRBD1 as a possible D gene (5 bases). The CDR3 loop spans 15 amino acids. In germline, CDR1 is WSHSY, CDR2 SAAADI. V shed 1 base and J shed 2 bases, with 11 bases lying between them. CDR3 sequence (DNA): TGCGCCAGCAGTGAGTTTAGGGGAGGAAACTATGGCTACACCTTC. Protein: CASSEFRGGNYGYTF.

This rearrangement joins TRBV19 to TRBJ2-7, with 9 bases aligning to TRBD2. The length of the CDR3 is 15 residues. The junction had 4 bases not matched to a gene; V was cut back by 1 base and J by 3 bases. From germline, CDR1 is LNHDA and CDR2 SQIVND (reference sequence). As DNA, the CDR3 is TGTGCCAGTAGTATAGCAGGTAGCGGGGGCTACGAGCAGTACTTC. Protein product: CASSIAGSGGYEQYF.

The chain links TRBV4-3 to TRBJ1-6; 9 nucleotides match TRBD1. Germline V gene data show CDR1 as LGHNA and CDR2 as YSLEER. The J segment lost 3 bases and the V segment lost 0 bases, leaving 3 bases of the junction unmatched. The length of the CDR3 is 17 residues. In DNA form, the CDR3 reads TGCGCCAGCAGCCAAGAAGGGACAGGGAGCTATAATTCACCCCTCCACTTT. Its protein product is CASSQEGTGSYNSPLHF.

The chain carries TRBV29-1 and TRBJ1-2; 7 positions match TRBD1. CDR3 length equals 13 residues. Germline assignment: CDR1 SQVTM and CDR2 ANQGSEA. V shed 7 bases and J 4 bases; nucleotides not matched to a gene: 9. Written as DNA, the CDR3 is TGCAGCGCAAAATCGGACAGGCCCTATGGCTACACCTTC. Its translation: CSAKSDRPYGYTF.

V usage is TRBV4-1 and J usage is TRBJ1-2, with D possibly matching TRBD1 (6 bases). V was cut by 4 bases and J by 4 bases, with 16 bases left in between. The CDR3 covers 15 residues. CDR1 MGHRA and CDR2 YSYEKL come from the germline V gene. The CDR3 DNA sequence: TGCGCCAGCAGCCCCCCGACAGGAACATTCTATGGCTACACCTTC. It encodes CASSPPTGTFYGYTF.

The rearrangement uses TRBV19 and TRBJ1-2, with D hard to call. CDR1 and CDR2 from the germline V gene are LNHDA and SQIVND (reference sequence). This CDR3 region has 14 residues. With 3 bases removed from V and 4 bases from J, the gap between germline ends came to 12 bases. The CDR3 region has the DNA TGTGCCAGTAGTATGGGGATAGCGGGCTATGGCTACACCTTC. It encodes CASSMGIAGYGYTF.

This chain links TRBV4-1 with TRBJ1-5; 8 bases match TRBD1. Germline V gene sequence: CDR1 MGHRA, CDR2 YSYEKL. This CDR3 has 16 amino acids. Germline trimming cut 0 bases from V and 2 bases from J; bases unmatched to any gene: 3. DNA of the CDR3: TGCGCCAGCAGCCAAGATCAGACAGGGGGCAATCAGCCCCAGCATTTT. Translated, it gives CASSQDQTGGNQPQHF.

The genes are TRBV3-1 (or the pseudogene TRBV3-2) and TRBJ1-3; the D gene is possibly TRBD1 (5 bases). V was cut by 4 bases and J by 0 bases, with 7 bases left in between. The CDR3 runs to 14 residues. Germline CDR1 is LGHDT and CDR2 is YNNKEL (reference sequence). CDR3 protein: CASSRTSSGNTIYF. CDR3 nucleotide sequence: TGTGCCAGCAGCCGGACAAGCTCTGGAAACACCATATATTTT.

As to this clone: Additional DNA sequences in this sample encode the identical CDR3. The chain employs TRBV28 and TRBJ2-7; D may be TRBD2 (5 bases). The germline gives CDR1 MDHEN, CDR2 SYDVKM. CDR3 length: 12 amino acids. Trimming removed 5 bases at V and 2 bases at J, with 7 bases between. CDR3 residues: CASSPGTYEQYF. The DNA for the CDR3 is TGTGCCAGCAGTCCCGGGACCTACGAGCAGTACTTC.

There are a few counts of this clone. The chain links TRBV19 to TRBJ1-5; 9 positions match TRBD1. The CDR3 totals 14 residues. Germline-derived CDR1 and CDR2 are LNHDA and SQIVND (reference sequence). With V trimmed by 6 bases and J by 6 bases, 6 bases remained unmatched. CDR3: CASRVDRGVQPQHF. The DNA of the CDR3 is TGTGCCAGTAGGGTAGACAGGGGGGTTCAGCCCCAGCATTTT.

The chain is built from TRBV7-2 and TRBJ2-4; 8 bases map to TRBD1. CDR3 length: 14 residues. The V gene end was trimmed by 4 bases and the J gene end by 6 bases; junction bases not matched to a gene: 5. From germline, CDR1 is SGHTA and CDR2 FQGNSA. In nucleotides, the CDR3 is TGTGCCAGCAGCTCAAGACAGGGGTCAAACATTCAGTACTTC. Amino acid sequence: CASSSRQGSNIQYF.

V usage is TRBV6-5 and J usage is TRBJ2-7; 9 nucleotides agree with TRBD1. After removal of 10 bases from V and 5 bases from J, the junction contained 9 bases not matched to a gene. Germline V gene lookup returns CDR1 MNHEY and CDR2 SVGAGI. The CDR3 length is 13 residues. The CDR3 is CATGGQGRDEQYF. In nucleotides, the CDR3 is TGTGCCACCGGGGGACAGGGAAGGGACGAGCAGTACTTC.

The chain links TRBV6-5 to TRBJ1-1; weak D call: TRBD1 (6 bases). This CDR3 is 12 amino acids long. V was cut by 8 bases and J by 4 bases, with 11 bases left in between. Germline CDR1 MNHEY, CDR2 SVGAGI. CDR3 residues: CASGEGVTEAFF. The DNA for the CDR3 is TGTGCCAGCGGGGAGGGGGTCACTGAAGCTTTCTTT.

This chain joins TRBV29-1 and TRBJ2-1; D is undetermined. Germline CDR1 and CDR2: SQVTM and ANQGSEA. The CDR3 sequence is 15 residues long. V was trimmed by 2 bases and J by 0 bases, leaving 11 bases between them. The CDR3 spells CSVEPSTNSYNEQFF. The CDR3 DNA is TGCAGCGTTGAACCGTCGACAAACTCCTACAATGAGCAGTTCTTC.

The V gene is TRBV28, the J gene TRBJ1-2, with D possibly being TRBD1 (6 bases). The length of the CDR3 is 13 residues. The V gene's germline CDR1 is MDHEN and CDR2 SYDVKM. V lost 3 bases and J lost 4, with 9 bases in between. The CDR3 bases are TGTGCCAGCAGTTTGACAGGACCCTATGGCTACACCTTC. It encodes CASSLTGPYGYTF.